This T cell receptor beta chain appears in the sequencing data of a study of regulatory T cells in long-lasting Graves disease. Researchers made TCR beta libraries by using iRepertoire HTBI primers and running Arm-PCR on CDR3 regions. As handled by the study authors: Identified across the samples were 62 TRBV segments and around 14 TRBJ segments. TCRdb fed the multiplex PCR reads into MiXCR, producing one record per CDR3 protein. The V and J calls were not made by the authors but by TCRdb's processing. The sample has 350,000 to 550,000 distinct CDR3 sequences, roughly 15% seen once. Time point given: newly diagnosed GD, antithyroid drugs for less than 3 months. Researchers made the TCR library from RNA that was extracted from PBMCs. Germline V gene sequence: CDR1 LNHDA, CDR2 SQIVND (reference sequence). The CDR3 consists of 15 residues. V gave up 5 bases and J gave up 2 bases, with 13 bases separating them.

These data also formed part of another study, on T cells in Graves' hyperthyroidism and ophthalmopathy. This second study notes: Hyperthyroidism was newly diagnosed in patients aged 18 to 65 (duration under 2 months).

The rearrangement uses TRBV19 and TRBJ2-1; D remains unclear. Sequencing was performed on peripheral blood mononuclear cells (PBMCs), taken at new diagnosis, from a patient treated with antithyroid drugs. The TCR was taken from a woman between 45 and 60 years old with Graves disease. Here the CDR3 DNA reads TGTGCCAGTAGTCCGGAGAATATTCCCTACAATGAGCAGTTCTTC. The encoded protein is CASSPENIPYNEQFF.